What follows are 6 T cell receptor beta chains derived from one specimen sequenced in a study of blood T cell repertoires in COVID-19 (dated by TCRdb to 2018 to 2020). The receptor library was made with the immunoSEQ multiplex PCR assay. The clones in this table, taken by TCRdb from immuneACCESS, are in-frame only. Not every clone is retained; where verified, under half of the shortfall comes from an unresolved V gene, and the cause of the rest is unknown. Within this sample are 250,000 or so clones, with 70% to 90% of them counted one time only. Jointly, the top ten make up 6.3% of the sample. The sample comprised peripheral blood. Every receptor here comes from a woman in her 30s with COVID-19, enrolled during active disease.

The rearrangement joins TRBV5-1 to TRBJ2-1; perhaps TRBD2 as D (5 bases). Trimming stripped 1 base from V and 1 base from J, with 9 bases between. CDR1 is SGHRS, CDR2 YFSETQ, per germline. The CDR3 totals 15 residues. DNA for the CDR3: TGCGCCAGCAGCTTGATGGGCGGGTCCTACAATGAGCAGTTCTTC. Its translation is CASSLMGGSYNEQFF.

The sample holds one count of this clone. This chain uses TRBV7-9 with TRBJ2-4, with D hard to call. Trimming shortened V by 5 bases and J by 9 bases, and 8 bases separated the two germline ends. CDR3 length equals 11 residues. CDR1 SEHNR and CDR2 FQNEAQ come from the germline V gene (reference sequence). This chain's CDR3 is CASSLYGIQYF. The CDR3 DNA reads TGTGCCAGCAGCCTCTATGGCATTCAGTACTTC.

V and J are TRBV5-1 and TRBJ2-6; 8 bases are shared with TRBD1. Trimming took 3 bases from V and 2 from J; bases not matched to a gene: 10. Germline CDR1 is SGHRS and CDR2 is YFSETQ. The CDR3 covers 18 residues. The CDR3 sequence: CASSWGRTGRTGANVLTF. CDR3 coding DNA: TGCGCCAGCAGCTGGGGTCGGACAGGGCGTACTGGGGCCAACGTCCTGACTTTC.

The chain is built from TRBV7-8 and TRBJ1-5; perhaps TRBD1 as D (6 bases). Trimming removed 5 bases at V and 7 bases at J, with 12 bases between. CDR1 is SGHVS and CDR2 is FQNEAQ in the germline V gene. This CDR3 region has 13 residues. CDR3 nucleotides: TGTGCCAGCAGCAGCACAGGGTCCCAGCCCCAGCATTTT. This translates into CASSSTGSQPQHF.

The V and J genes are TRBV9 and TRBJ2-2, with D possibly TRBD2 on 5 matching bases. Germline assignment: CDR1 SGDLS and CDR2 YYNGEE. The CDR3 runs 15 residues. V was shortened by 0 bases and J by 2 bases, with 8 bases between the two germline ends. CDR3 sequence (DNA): TGTGCCAGCAGCGTAGCTAGCCGCAACACCGGGGAGCTGTTTTTT. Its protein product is CASSVASRNTGELFF.

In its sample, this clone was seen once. CDR3 sequence: CASSYGGGVSYEQYF. CDR3 bases: TGTGCCAGCAGTTACGGCGGGGGGGTCTCCTACGAGCAGTACTTC. The chain has TRBV6-5 and TRBJ2-7; TRBD2 aligns across 9 bases. CDR1 is MNHEY and CDR2 is SVGAGI in the germline V gene. The CDR3 has 15 amino acids. The trim removed 2 bases at V and 0 bases at J, leaving 2 bases unmatched.